Listed below are T cell receptor beta chains from one sample, sequenced in a study of beta chain features in type 1 diabetes. Assay: immunoSEQ multiplex PCR; the TCRdb copy retains only in-frame clones and omits some. The sample lists hundreds of thousands of clones; around 16% were seen once. Sequenced input: naive CD4+ T cells from blood. These receptors were obtained from a man aged 18 to 30 in good health. CDR3s include the opening cysteine and the closing phenylalanine or tryptophan. Each record gives: V gene, D gene, clone size, J gene, CDR3 DNA, CDR3 protein. D genes are given only for firm matches. The size of a clone is reported for some rows only, either as once, few or many, or as a class for expanded clones.

TRBV5-1,TRBD1,few,TRBJ2-1,TGCGCCAGCAGCTCCCGGACAGGGAGTTTCAACAATGAGCAGTTCTTC,CASSSRTGSFNNEQFF
TRBV4-2,NA,NA,TRBJ2-1,TGTGCCAGCAGCGACGGGACTTCAGCCCCCAATGAGCAGTTCTTC,CASSDGTSAPNEQFF
TRBV27,TRBD1,few,TRBJ1-5,TGTGCCAGCTCAAAACAGGGGGCGGCGGGAGGGAGAGCCCAGCATTTT,CASSKQGAAGGRAQHF
TRBV4-3,NA,many,TRBJ2-3,TGCGCCAGCAGCCAAGGACGAGGAGATACGCAGTATTTT,CASSQGRGDTQYF
TRBV28,NA,few,TRBJ2-1,TGTGCCAGCGCCTTTAAACAGGATGAGCAGTTCTTC,CASAFKQDEQFF
TRBV19,TRBD1,NA,TRBJ1-5,TGTGCCAGTAAGGACAGGGAGGGCAATCAGCCCCAGCATTTT,CASKDREGNQPQHF
TRBV9,NA,few,TRBJ1-2,TGTGCCAGCAGCTCTCCTTTGGGGGGGACCTATGGCTACACCTTC,CASSSPLGGTYGYTF
TRBV7-9,TRBD1,NA,TRBJ2-1,TGTGCCAGCAGCCCGACAGGGTGGAATGAGCAGTTCTTC,CASSPTGWNEQFF
TRBV14,NA,many,TRBJ2-1,TGTGCCAGCAGCCAATTAGACCGCCTGGGGAATGAGCAGTTCTTC,CASSQLDRLGNEQFF
TRBV7-3,NA,NA,TRBJ2-2,TGTGCCACACCGCCCGGGGAGCTGTTTTTT,CATPPGELFF
TRBV18,TRBD2,NA,TRBJ2-1,TGTGCCAGCTCTCCCGGGACTAGCGCTAACAATGAGCAGTTCTTC,CASSPGTSANNEQFF
TRBV5-1,TRBD1,NA,TRBJ2-6,TGCGCCAGCAGCCGTAACAGGGGGGGGGCCAACGTCCTGACTTTC,CASSRNRGGANVLTF
TRBV2,NA,NA,TRBJ1-1,TGTGCCAGCAGTGAGGTTGGAGGCCGGGGAGGCGAAGCTTTCTTT,CASSEVGGRGGEAFF
TRBV7-3,NA,NA,TRBJ2-5,TGTGCCAGCAACATAGCGGAGCTCTTAAAAGAGACCCAGTACTTC,CASNIAELLKETQYF
TRBV28,NA,NA,TRBJ2-2,TGTGCCAGCAAAGGGGAGGCCCCGGACACCGGGGAGCTGTTTTTT,CASKGEAPDTGELFF
TRBV19,TRBD1,few,TRBJ2-2,TGTGCCAGTAGCGGACAGGGGTGGGCGAACACCGGGGAGCTGTTTTTT,CASSGQGWANTGELFF
TRBV6-6,NA,NA,TRBJ1-2,TGTGCCAGCACCCAACCGGGAAACTATGGCTACACCTTC,CASTQPGNYGYTF
TRBV9,NA,NA,TRBJ2-1,TGTGCCAGCAGCCACCGAGTACCGGGGCACCACACGCCCTTTTACAATGAGCAGTTCTTC,CASSHRVPGHHTPFYNEQFF
TRBV6-5,NA,once,TRBJ1-2,TGTGCCAGCAGATTTCGAACAGGGAGTTCCTATGGCTACACCTTC,CASRFRTGSSYGYTF
TRBV10-3,TRBD1,few,TRBJ1-1,TGTGCCATTTCACAGGGGCCCCTGAACACTGAAGCTTTCTTT,CAISQGPLNTEAFF
TRBV4-2,NA,few,TRBJ2-3,TGTGCCAGCAGCCAAGGGGGAGAGGCAGATACGCAGTATTTT,CASSQGGEADTQYF
TRBV6-5,NA,few,TRBJ1-1,TGTGCCAGCAGTTACTCGGCAGGGACGGTTAACACTGAAGCTTTCTTT,CASSYSAGTVNTEAFF
TRBV5-1,NA,NA,TRBJ2-7,TGCGCCAGCAGCCGCTCTACGACCTACGAGCAGTACTTC,CASSRSTTYEQYF
TRBV6-5,NA,NA,TRBJ2-2,TGTGCCAGCAGTTCAGGGGATCGGCGAACAGCCGGGGAGCTGTTTTTT,CASSSGDRRTAGELFF
TRBV6-5,TRBD2,NA,TRBJ2-7,TGTGCCAGCAGTTACCACCTAGCGGGTGCCTCCTACGAGCAGTACTTC,CASSYHLAGASYEQYF
TRBV7-2,TRBD2,few,TRBJ2-3,TGTGCCAGCAGCTCCCGGGTAGCGGGGGGCGATACGCAGTATTTT,CASSSRVAGGDTQYF
TRBV28,NA,few,TRBJ1-1,TGTGCCAGCAGTTTATCCAAGACAGTTGAAGCTTTCTTT,CASSLSKTVEAFF
TRBV7-9,NA,NA,TRBJ2-7,TGTGCCAGCAGCGGAGTGACAGCGTTTTCCTACGAGCAGTACTTC,CASSGVTAFSYEQYF
TRBV25-1,NA,NA,TRBJ2-1,TGTGCCAGCAGTCTAGGACTCCTATCTTCCGATGAGCAGTTCTTC,CASSLGLLSSDEQFF
TRBV5-1,TRBD2,NA,TRBJ2-3,TGCGCCAGCAGCTTGGTGCGGGGGGGCACAGATACGCAGTATTTT,CASSLVRGGTDTQYF
TRBV7-9,TRBD1,few,TRBJ1-1,TGTGCCAGCAGCCCCCTGGACAGGGGGCGCGGCACTGAAGCTTTCTTT,CASSPLDRGRGTEAFF
TRBV7-6,NA,NA,TRBJ1-6,TGTGCCAGCAGCTTAGTGGAGAAGAAGTCACCCCTCCACTTT,CASSLVEKKSPLHF
TRBV11-1,NA,NA,TRBJ2-3,TGTGCCAGCACCGAGATGGGCGGCCGTTGGACAGATACGCAGTATTTT,CASTEMGGRWTDTQYF
TRBV28,TRBD1,few,TRBJ2-7,TGTGCCACAAAGGACAGGCCCTACGAGCAGTACTTC,CATKDRPYEQYF
TRBV7-9,NA,NA,TRBJ2-7,TGTGCCAGCAGCTTGGGTGCCGGCTACGAGCAGTACTTC,CASSLGAGYEQYF
TRBV19,TRBD1,few,TRBJ1-5,TGTGCCAGTAGTCCCGAACCGGGTAGGGGACAGAATCAGCCCCAGCATTTT,CASSPEPGRGQNQPQHF
TRBV6-5,NA,NA,TRBJ1-5,TGTGCCAGCAGTTACGGCAGGGGAGGCAATCAGCCCCAGCATTTT,CASSYGRGGNQPQHF
TRBV6-5,NA,few,TRBJ2-7,TGTGCCAGCAGTTACTCGACGTTAGACCGCTACGAGCAGTACTTC,CASSYSTLDRYEQYF
TRBV2,NA,NA,TRBJ1-5,TGTGCCAGCAAGAGCTGGACCGGTCAGCCCCAGCATTTT,CASKSWTGQPQHF
TRBV14,TRBD2,NA,TRBJ2-1,TGTGCCAGCAGTGAACTCGGGGCTAGCGGGGGGAATGAGCAGTTCTTC,CASSELGASGGNEQFF
TRBV2,TRBD1,few,TRBJ1-1,TGTGCCCGCAAGGGGGCCCAGAACACTGAAGCTTTCTTT,CARKGAQNTEAFF
TRBV29-1,NA,NA,TRBJ1-1,TGCAGCGTTGATGAGGGGACGAACACTGAAGCTTTCTTT,CSVDEGTNTEAFF
TRBV6-5,NA,NA,TRBJ2-2,TGTGCCAGCAGTTACTCGGGGACAACCGGGGAGCTGTTTTTT,CASSYSGTTGELFF
TRBV10-3,NA,many,TRBJ2-1,TGTGCCATCAGTGAAGTAGCGGCGAATGAGCAGTTCTTC,CAISEVAANEQFF
TRBV18,TRBD1,NA,TRBJ2-7,TGTGCCAGCTCAAGCGGACAGGTCCAGTACGAGCAGTACTTC,CASSSGQVQYEQYF
TRBV30,TRBD1,NA,TRBJ1-4,TGTGCCTGGAGAACAGGGGGAGCGGGAAAACTGTTTTTT,CAWRTGGAGKLFF
TRBV28,NA,few,TRBJ2-6,TGTGCCAGCACCGATACAGGGTACTCTGGGGCCAACGTCCTGACTTTC,CASTDTGYSGANVLTF
TRBV9,NA,few,TRBJ2-7,TGTGCCAGCAGCGGGGCTCAGAGGGAGCAGTACTTC,CASSGAQREQYF
TRBV23-1,NA,few,TRBJ2-7,TGCGCCAGCAGTCAAGCCTCCCCGCGGACCTACGAGCAGTACTTC,CASSQASPRTYEQYF
TRBV28,NA,many,TRBJ2-3,TGTGCCAGCAGTTTGAGAGATACGCAGTATTTT,CASSLRDTQYF
TRBV6-5,NA,NA,TRBJ1-2,TGTGCCAGCAGGCCCGCGCTGAACTATGGCTACACCTTC,CASRPALNYGYTF
TRBV9,NA,NA,TRBJ2-5,TGTGCCAGCAGCTTAGGACCGGTGGGAGAGACCCAGTACTTC,CASSLGPVGETQYF
TRBV29-1,NA,NA,TRBJ1-4,TGCAGCGTTGAACCGGCCGTTAATGAAAAACTGTTTTTT,CSVEPAVNEKLFF
TRBV11-2,NA,few,TRBJ2-1,TGTGCCAGCAGCCCCACCGGGGGAAGCTCCTACAATGAGCAGTTCTTC,CASSPTGGSSYNEQFF
TRBV7-2,NA,NA,TRBJ2-4,TGTGCCAGCAGCTGGAGGGGCCCAAACATTCAGTACTTC,CASSWRGPNIQYF